This T cell receptor beta chain was found in a study of cytomegalovirus exposure and HLA in healthy donors. Study-level background: A preliminary data release comprised around 85 million unique TCRs obtained from HLA-typed donors. Study observations and caveats: One cluster of highly shared sequence variants probably arose as a sequencing artifact.

At collection, donors were nominally healthy, but unrecorded immune exposures were probable. The germline V and J ends were trimmed by 3 bases and 1 base, with 14 bases remaining between them. CDR3 length: 16 amino acids. Germline-derived CDR1 and CDR2 are MDHEN and SYDVKM. As to this clone: Its antigen is not known.

PCR used 60 Vbeta primers and 13 Jbeta primers. Authors' processing steps: Among the unique TCR beta chains that a later analysis counted, 75 million to 85 million in all, roughly 11 million were shared. Data came from immunoSEQ multiplex PCR; TCRdb stores just in-frame clones and leaves some out. From that table come the V and J calls and clone size; the DNA was used to work out D and trimming. The table lists about 180,000 clones, 70% to 85% of them singletons, with around 3.5% in the top ten. The sample consisted of PBMCs. The TCR originated in a woman aged 55-69 years in good health and CMV-seropositive. The rearrangement joins TRBV28 to TRBJ2-3, with a possible D match to TRBD2 (5 bases). The CDR3: CASSLWSGLGTDTQYF. DNA for the CDR3: TGTGCCAGCAGTTTGTGGTCGGGGTTGGGCACAGATACGCAGTATTTT.